The rows below give T cell receptor beta chains drawn from one sample of a study of blood T cell repertoires in COVID-19. Produced via immunoSEQ multiplex PCR; TCRdb's table is partial and in-frame only. The profile covers over 200,000 clones, with roughly 88% appearing a single time and 1.5% taken by the ten largest. The sequenced material came from peripheral blood. The origin of the receptors is a man between 18 and 35 years old with active or convalescent COVID-19. Both conserved end residues are part of each CDR3.

len	v_gene	CDR3aa
15	TRBV7-8	CASSERLGSAGELFF
15	TRBV9	CASSVGTTDTSPLHF
16	TRBV6-6	CASSSPAGGLANEQFF
13	TRBV30	CAWMKDRDYGYTF
15	TRBV6-6	CASSYFRGSNQPQHF
14	TRBV6-4	CASRGPGENTEAFF
14	TRBV6-4	CASSPAQGVGGYTF
15	TRBV7-3	CASSSTGVADTEAFF
16	TRBV7-9	CASSVTSWDMNTEAFF
16	TRBV5-1	CASSLGQYQTNEKLFF
14	TRBV29-1	CSVVSPDSSDTQYF
13	TRBV25-1	CASSVTGNYGYTF
13	TRBV27	CASRGLPLETQYF
16	TRBV5-3	CARRLGAYKSNQPQHF
10	TRBV29-1	CSVGVTEAFF
13	TRBV5-4	CASSLAGTVSYTF
12	TRBV6-5	CASGGINYGYTF
13	TRBV5-1	CASSLSPFNPLHF
17	TRBV7-9	CASSAPTDWGPYNEQFF
15	TRBV19	CASSMGADSYNEQFF
15	TRBV24-1	CATGGQGQGVNEQFF
15	TRBV6-5	CASSLKTARTDTQYF
13	TRBV30	CAWSVRREHGYTF
14	TRBV28	CASSPGQGYNEQFF
14	TRBV7-9	CASSLGAGNYGYTF
14	TRBV2	CASRAAGQLYGYTF
17	TRBV29-1	CSVVGREAPAGANVLTF
12	TRBV28	CASSFAGYTQYF
15	TRBV10-3	CAISGGLAAYNEQFF
13	TRBV25-1	CASSRLGSYEQYF
15	TRBV6-2/TRBV6-3	CASSYSGMSNQPQHF
15	TRBV5-1	CASSYRLGGNYGYTF
13	TRBV30	CAWSRGYNEKLFF
15	TRBV7-2	CASSNIRDSSYGYTF
19	TRBV15	CATSAPPGQINYSNQPQHF
13	TRBV7-3	CASSPWGGTEQFF
15	TRBV29-1	CSVGRQAGGPGEQFF
14	TRBV7-2	CASSPGGTSREQYF
17	TRBV7-2	CASRSGGAAGAYNEQFF
13	TRBV6-5	CASSLTENTEAFF
19	TRBV28	CASSLIRGTGGARTGELFF
12	TRBV5-1	CASSYGRTEQFF
16	TRBV7-2	CASSLARLAGGDEQFF
17	TRBV9	CASSTQGTGFGANVLTF
14	TRBV19	CASSTITGQDGYTF
14	TRBV7-8	CASSANRDNYGYTF
16	TRBV3-1/TRBV3-2	CASSQDLASGRAEQYF
15	TRBV5-4	CASSLRVAGANVLTF